This TCR beta chain was captured by sequencing in a study of spatial heterogeneity in lung cancer. This clonotype came up a few times. Carried by each TCR cDNA molecule was a unique molecular identifier. TCRdb independently ran MiXCR on the 5' RACE reads; one entry per CDR3 protein. The sample has about 86,000 distinct CDR3 sequences; around an eighth are singletons. The CDR3 is 13 amino acids. The V gene's germline CDR1 is DFQATT and CDR2 SNEGSKA (reference sequence). V gave up 6 bases and J gave up 5 bases; unmatched junction bases: 5. Time point specified: sample taken at primary tumor resection. No cell sorting; template was whole RNA from tumor, lung tissue or PBMC. There were 75 or so donors, all of them untreated patients with early-stage non-small cell lung cancer.

The chain carries TRBV20-1 and TRBJ2-7, with 12 bases that match TRBD2. The receptor was derived from a male donor with early-stage non-small cell lung cancer. The sample here was PBMCs, taken at surgery. This CDR3 reads CSARGLAGNEQYF. CDR3 nucleotides: TGCAGTGCCCGGGGACTAGCGGGTAACGAGCAGTACTTC.